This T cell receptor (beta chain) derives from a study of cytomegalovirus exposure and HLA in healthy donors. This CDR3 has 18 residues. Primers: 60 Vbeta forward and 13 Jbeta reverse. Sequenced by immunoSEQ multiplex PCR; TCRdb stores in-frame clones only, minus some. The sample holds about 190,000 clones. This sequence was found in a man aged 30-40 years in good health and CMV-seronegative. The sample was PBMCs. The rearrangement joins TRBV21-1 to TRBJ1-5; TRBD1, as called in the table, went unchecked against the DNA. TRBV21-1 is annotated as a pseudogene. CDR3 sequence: CASTRDRAEKDGNQPQHF. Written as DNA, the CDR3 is TGTGCCAGCACCCGGGACAGGGCCGAGAAGGATGGCAATCAGCCCCAGCATTTT.